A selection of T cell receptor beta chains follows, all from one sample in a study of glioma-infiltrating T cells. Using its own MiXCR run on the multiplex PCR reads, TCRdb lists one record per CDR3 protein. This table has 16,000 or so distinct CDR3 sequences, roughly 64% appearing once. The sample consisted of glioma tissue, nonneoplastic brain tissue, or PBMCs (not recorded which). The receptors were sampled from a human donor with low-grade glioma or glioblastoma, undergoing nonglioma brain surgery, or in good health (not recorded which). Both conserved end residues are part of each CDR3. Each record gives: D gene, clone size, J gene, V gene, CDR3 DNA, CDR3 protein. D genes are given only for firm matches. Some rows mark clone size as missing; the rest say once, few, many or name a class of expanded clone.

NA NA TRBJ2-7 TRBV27 TGTGCCAGCAGAAAGGCGGGACGGGACGAGCAGTACTTC CASRKAGRDEQYF
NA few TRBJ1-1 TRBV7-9 TGTGCCAGCAGCTCTCGGGCCAAAATCGGCACTGAAGCTTTCTTT CASSSRAKIGTEAFF
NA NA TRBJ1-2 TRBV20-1 TGCAGTGCTAGCGCAGGGTACTATGGCTACACCTTC CSASAGYYGYTF
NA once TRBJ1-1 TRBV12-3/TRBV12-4 TGTGCCAGCAGTTTAGCGTCGTCCTCGGCAGCTTTCTTT CASSLASSSAAFF
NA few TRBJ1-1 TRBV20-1 TGCAGTGCCGGAACGGACACTGAAGCTTTCTTT CSAGTDTEAFF
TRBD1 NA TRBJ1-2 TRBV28 TGTGCCAGCAGTTTCCCGGACAGGGACTATGGCTACACCTTC CASSFPDRDYGYTF
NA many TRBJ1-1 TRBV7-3 TGTGCCAGCAGCGGGACTGTCTACACTGAAGCTTTCTTT CASSGTVYTEAFF
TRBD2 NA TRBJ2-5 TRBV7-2 TGTGCCAGCAGCTCAGGGACTAGGAGAGAGACCCAGTACTTC CASSSGTRRETQYF
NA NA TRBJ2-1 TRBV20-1 TGCAGTGCTAGACCCCCGACAACGCGCAATGAGCAGTTCTTC CSARPPTTRNEQFF
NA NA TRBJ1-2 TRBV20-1 TGCAGTGCTAGTCTCGGACAGAGCTATGGCTACACCTTC CSASLGQSYGYTF
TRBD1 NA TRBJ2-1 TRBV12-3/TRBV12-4 TGTGCCAGCAGTGGAGGACAGGGTTTGAGGTACAATGAGCAGTTCTTC CASSGGQGLRYNEQFF
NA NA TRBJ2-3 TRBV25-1 TGTGCCAGCAGTGTCCGCACCATCACAGATACGCAGTATTTT CASSVRTITDTQYF
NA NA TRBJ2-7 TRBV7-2 TGTGCCAGCAGCTTAGTGCCAATAGGCTACGAGCAGTACTTC CASSLVPIGYEQYF
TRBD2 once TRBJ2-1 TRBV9 TGTGCCAGCAGCGAGGGACTAGCGGGAGGGGGTTACAATGAGCAGTTCTTC CASSEGLAGGGYNEQFF
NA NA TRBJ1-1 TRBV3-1 TGTGCCAGCAGTCATGACAGGCCCAACACTGAAGCTTTCTTT CASSHDRPNTEAFF
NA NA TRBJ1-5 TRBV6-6 TGTGCCAGCAGTTACAGAAATCGGCCCCAGCATTTT CASSYRNRPQHF
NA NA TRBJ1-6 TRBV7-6 TGTGCCAGCAGCTTAGGGTTGGGTACTGCTAATTCACCCCTCCACTTT CASSLGLGTANSPLHF
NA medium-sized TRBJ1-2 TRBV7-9 TGTGCCAGCAGCCAACAATCTGACAGGTCTGGCTACACCTTC CASSQQSDRSGYTF
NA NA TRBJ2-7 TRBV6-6 TGTGCCAGCAGTTACTCGTACGGCTACGAGCAGTACTTC CASSYSYGYEQYF
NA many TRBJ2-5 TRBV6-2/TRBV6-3 TGTGCCAGCAGTCGCAGAGGGAAACCCAAATCTCAAGAGACCCAGTACTTC CASSRRGKPKSQETQYF
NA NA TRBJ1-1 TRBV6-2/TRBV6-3 TGTGCCAGCAGTTTAGACCCTAGAGGAGTGAACACTGAAGCTTTCTTT CASSLDPRGVNTEAFF
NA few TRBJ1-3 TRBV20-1 TGCAGTGCTAGAATCGGTGGTCCTGGAAACACCATATATTTT CSARIGGPGNTIYF
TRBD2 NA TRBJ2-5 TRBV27 TGTGCCAGCAGTTTGAAGCGGGGGGGGGAGACCCAGTACTTC CASSLKRGGETQYF
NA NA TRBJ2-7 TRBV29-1 TGCAGCGTTGAAGATCAGAAAGTCTACGAGCAGTACTTC CSVEDQKVYEQYF
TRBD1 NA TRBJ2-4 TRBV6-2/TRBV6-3 TGTGCCAGCAGTAAGGACAGGGCCAACAAAAACATTCAGTACTTC CASSKDRANKNIQYF
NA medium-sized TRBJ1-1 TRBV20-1 TGCAGTGCTACGGACAGTTTGAACACTGAAGCTTTCTTT CSATDSLNTEAFF
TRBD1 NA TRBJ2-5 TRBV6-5 TGTGCCAGCAGTTACCGAACAGGGGGAGAGACCCAGTACTTC CASSYRTGGETQYF
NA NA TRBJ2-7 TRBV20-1 TGCAGTGCTAGTAGGGGGATCGAGCAGTACTTC CSASRGIEQYF
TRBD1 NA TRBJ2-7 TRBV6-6 TGTGCCAGCACCCCTGGACAGGGGGCTACCTACGAGCAGTACTTC CASTPGQGATYEQYF
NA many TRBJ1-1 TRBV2 TGTGCCAGCACTATGACACCCTTGGAGAGCGAAGCTTTCTTT CASTMTPLESEAFF
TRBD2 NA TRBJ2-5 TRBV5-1 TGCGCCAGCAGCTTGGAAGCAGCGGGAGGGCCGGGGGAGACCCAGTACTTC CASSLEAAGGPGETQYF
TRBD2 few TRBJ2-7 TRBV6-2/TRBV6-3 TGTGCCAGTTCACTAGCGGGAGTTGATTACTACGAGCAGTACTTC CASSLAGVDYYEQYF
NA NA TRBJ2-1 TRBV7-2 TGTGCCAGCAGTCGCAGGGCAAGCTCCTACAATGAGCAGTTCTTC CASSRRASSYNEQFF
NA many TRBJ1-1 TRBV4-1 TGCGCCAGCAGCCCCTTGGAGGGTACTGAAGCTTTCTTT CASSPLEGTEAFF
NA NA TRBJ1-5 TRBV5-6 TGTGCCAGCAGCTTGGCGCGGAAACAGCCCCAGCATTTT CASSLARKQPQHF
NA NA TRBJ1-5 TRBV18 TGTGCCAGCTCACCCTCGAGAGAGGGAGGACCCGGAGCCCAGCATTTT CASSPSREGGPGAQHF
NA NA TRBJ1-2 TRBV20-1 TGCAGTGCGGTCCGGGACTATGGCTACACCTTC CSAVRDYGYTF
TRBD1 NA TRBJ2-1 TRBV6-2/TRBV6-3 TGTGCCAGCAGCCGACAGGGCCTGGACAATGAGCAGTTCTTC CASSRQGLDNEQFF
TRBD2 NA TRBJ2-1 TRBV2 TGTGCCAGCAGACTAGCGGGAAATAATGAGCAGTTCTTC CASRLAGNNEQFF
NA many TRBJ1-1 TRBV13 TGTGCCAGCAGCCGAGCGGGAGGGAACACTGAAGCTTTCTTT CASSRAGGNTEAFF
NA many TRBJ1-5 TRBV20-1 TGCAGTGCTAGGGAGCGGGCATCGGACGATCAGCCCCAGCATTTT CSARERASDDQPQHF